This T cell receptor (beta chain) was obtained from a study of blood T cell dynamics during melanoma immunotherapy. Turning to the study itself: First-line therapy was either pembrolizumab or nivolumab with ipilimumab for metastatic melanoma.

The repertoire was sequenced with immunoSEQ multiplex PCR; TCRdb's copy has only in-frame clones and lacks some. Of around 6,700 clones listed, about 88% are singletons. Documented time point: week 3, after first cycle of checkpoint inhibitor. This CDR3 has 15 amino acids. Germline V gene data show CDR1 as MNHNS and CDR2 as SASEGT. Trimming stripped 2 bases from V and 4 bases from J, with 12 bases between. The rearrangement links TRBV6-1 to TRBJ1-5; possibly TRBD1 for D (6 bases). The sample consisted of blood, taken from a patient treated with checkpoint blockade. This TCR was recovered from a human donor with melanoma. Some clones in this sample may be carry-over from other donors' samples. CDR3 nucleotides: TGTGCCAGCAGTGAAAGCGGACAGCAAAATCAGCCCCAGCATTTT. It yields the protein CASSESGQQNQPQHF.